The clone carrying this T cell receptor (beta chain) is classed as large (0.1 to 1%). Patients underwent thyroid surgery, and none had received any treatment before it. The CDR3 is 15 residues long. The V gene's germline CDR1 is MNHEY and CDR2 SVGEGT. Between the trimmed V and J ends, which lost 1 base and 2 bases, there was a span of 9 bases. The record originates from a study of metastatic and nonmetastatic thyroid tumors. Looking at the study overall: Repertoires from malignant and benign thyroid patients were compared across blood and tumor or nodule tissue.

TCRdb redid the clone calls on the PCR reads using MiXCR. The sample carries more than 9,500 clones, around 33% recorded once. This chain joins TRBV6-2 or TRBV6-3 and TRBJ2-1, with a weak D call TRBD2 (5 bases). The sample consisted of tumor tissue. The TCR sequence derives from a male donor with papillary thyroid cancer or a benign thyroid nodule (not recorded which). Some clones in this sample may be carry-over from other donors' samples. The CDR3 protein is CASSYFPRAYNEQFF. CDR3 bases: TGTGCCAGCAGTTACTTTCCGCGGGCCTACAATGAGCAGTTCTTC.